This TCR beta chain was sequenced during a study of T cell responses to AZD1222 COVID-19 vaccine. Notes on this clone: The antigen is not known.

TCRdb keeps only in-frame clones here, not all; method: immunoSEQ multiplex PCR. The data hold about 130,000 clones, with roughly 92% observed a single time. The CDR3 consists of 16 residues. V lost 2 bases and J lost 0, with 13 bases in between. Germline V gene lookup returns CDR1 MNHNY and CDR2 SVGAGI (reference sequence). The study, taken as a whole, reports: Donors skewed white British and female; clonal diversity was possibly underestimated. After two AZD1222 doses, spike-specific TCR breadth and depth rose versus day 0.

The sequence derives from an adult who received the AZD1222 COVID-19 vaccine. This material consisted of peripheral blood, taken 28 days after the second AZD1222 dose. The gene calls are TRBV6-6 and TRBJ1-2; D is unclear. CDR3 in DNA: TGTGCCAGCAGTTACAACAGCGGTCAGACTAACTATGGCTACACCTTC. This codes for CASSYNSGQTNYGYTF.